This entry lists 3 T cell receptor beta chains sequenced from one sample in a study of T cells after yellow fever vaccination. TCRdb itself ran the 5' RACE reads through MiXCR, one entry per CDR3 protein. The sample consists of about 400,000 distinct CDR3 sequences, over 5% of them appearing once. This specimen consisted of PBMCs, obtained 5 days after the yellow fever booster vaccination. Source of these receptors: a man aged 25 to 40 who received the YFV17D yellow fever vaccine.

Concerning this clonotype itself: Possible read error: a much larger clone is one base away. This chain connects TRBV9 to TRBJ1-6; 7 bases map to TRBD1. The CDR3 has 14 amino acids. Germline V gene data show CDR1 as SGDLS and CDR2 as YYNGEE. J lost 7 bases, V lost 3 bases, and 4 bases had no gene match. The DNA for the CDR3 is TGTGCCAGCAGCGCCGGGACAGCCAATTCACCCCTCCACTTT. Its translation is CASSAGTANSPLHF.

This clonotype was counted a few times. The rearrangement uses TRBV20-1 and TRBJ1-6; 8 bases fit TRBD1. V shed 1 base, J shed 10 bases, and the junction held 9 bases outside the gene matches. The germline CDR1 and CDR2 sequences are DFQATT and SNEGSKA (reference sequence). CDR3 length equals 15 residues. The CDR3 DNA is TGCAGTGCTAGAGGGACCCAGGGGGCCCGGTCACCCCTCCACTTT. It translates to CSARGTQGARSPLHF.

In this sample, this clonotype turned up many times. This chain connects TRBV20-1 to TRBJ2-3; D possibly matches TRBD1 or TRBD2 (5 bases each). The CDR3 loop spans 14 amino acids. The V gene's germline CDR1 is DFQATT and CDR2 SNEGSKA (reference sequence). With 5 bases removed from V and 0 bases from J, the gap between germline ends came to 12 bases. CDR3 DNA sequence: TGCAGTGCTTCCCGGGACCATAGCACAGATACGCAGTATTTT. Translated: CSASRDHSTDTQYF.